This T cell receptor beta chain was identified during a study of blood T cell repertoires in COVID-19. Study background: Sites across the United States, Italy and Spain contributed samples from acute and convalescent COVID-19. In each case, the material was cDNA or gDNA derived from T cells, B-cell-depleted T cells, or PBMCs.

This clone was picked up many times. In the original analysis: Amplified reference gene primers provided the basis for estimating nucleated cell counts. This table comes from immunoSEQ multiplex PCR, and its TCRdb copy is limited to in-frame clones, with some not included. The DNA gave D and trimming, while V, J and clone size come from that table. The sample lists about 250,000 clones, more than 75% occurring once. This clonotype was obtained from a woman aged 55-69 years who had recovered from COVID-19. Source material: peripheral blood.

The CDR3 loop is CASSYAGKLFF. As DNA, the CDR3 is TGTGCCAGCAGTTACGCCGGTAAACTGTTTTTT. V usage is TRBV6-5 and J usage is TRBJ1-4; no clear D gene. The CDR3 sequence is 11 residues long. The germline V gene has CDR1 MNHEY and CDR2 SVGAGI. V was clipped by 2 bases and J by 11 bases, with 6 bases between them.